Listed below are T cell receptor beta chains from one sample, sequenced in a study of cytomegalovirus exposure and HLA in healthy donors. TCRdb's copy holds only in-frame clones and misses some; the assay was immunoSEQ multiplex PCR. The sample records 150,000 to 200,000 clones, roughly 85% being singletons. The sample taken for sequencing was PBMCs. These receptors came from a woman in her fifties or sixties in good health and CMV-seronegative. Each CDR3 is given with its conserved first and last residue. The D gene is left open where the match is weak. Size is stated for part of the rows, as once, few or many counts, or as a class when the clone is expanded.

>TRBV7-8|TRBJ2-5|once|-
CASSSRLADSDETQYF
TGTGCCAGCAGCTCAAGACTGGCCGATTCTGATGAGACCCAGTACTTC
>TRBV30|TRBJ1-5|-|TRBD1
CAWSSGGGVQPQHF
TGTGCCTGGAGTTCAGGGGGCGGGGTCCAGCCCCAGCATTTT
>TRBV10-3|TRBJ1-5|-|TRBD1
CATRDTGGGQPQHF
TGTGCCACCAGAGATACAGGGGGCGGTCAGCCCCAGCATTTT
>TRBV10-3|TRBJ1-1|-|-
CAILGAGRNTEAFF
TGTGCCATCCTAGGGGCAGGGCGGAACACTGAAGCTTTCTTT
>TRBV28|TRBJ1-2|once|-
CASSLSPSGYTF
TGTGCCAGCAGTTTATCCCCCAGTGGCTACACCTTC
>TRBV28|TRBJ2-1|-|TRBD2
CASSFAIAGKLGEQFF
TGTGCCAGCAGTTTTGCGATAGCGGGAAAATTAGGTGAGCAGTTCTTC
>TRBV7-9|TRBJ1-4|-|-
CASSLVGRGSDEKLFF
TGTGCCAGCAGCTTAGTGGGGAGAGGGTCTGATGAAAAACTGTTTTTT
>TRBV27|TRBJ2-7|once|TRBD1
CASSPTGGYEQYF
TGTGCCAGCAGTCCGACAGGGGGCTACGAGCAGTACTTC
>TRBV21-1|TRBJ2-7|-|-
CASSKIRRVFPYEQYF
TGTGCCAGCAGCAAAATACGCCGGGTGTTCCCCTACGAGCAGTACTTC
>TRBV28|TRBJ1-3|-|TRBD1
CATTERTGGLGNTIYF
TGTGCCACCACCGAACGGACAGGGGGTTTAGGAAACACCATATATTTT
>TRBV5-1|TRBJ1-1|-|-
CASSPGINTEAFF
TGCGCCAGCAGCCCCGGGATAAACACTGAAGCTTTCTTT
>TRBV6-1|TRBJ1-4|once|-
CASSEALEGENEKLFF
TGTGCCAGCAGTGAAGCGCTAGAGGGGGAGAATGAAAAACTGTTTTTT
>TRBV5-4|TRBJ1-2|-|-
CASSLQGYYGYTF
TGTGCCAGCAGCTTGCAGGGATACTATGGCTACACCTTC
>TRBV19|TRBJ2-1|-|TRBD2
CASSTKTSGDNEQFF
TGTGCCAGTAGTACGAAAACTAGCGGAGACAATGAGCAGTTCTTC
>TRBV18|TRBJ2-1|-|TRBD2
CASSPVGTRPNEQFF
TGTGCCAGCTCACCGGTGGGGACTAGACCCAATGAGCAGTTCTTC
>TRBV28|TRBJ1-5|-|-
CASSPPPGLNQPQHF
TGTGCCAGCAGTCCCCCCCCGGGTCTCAATCAGCCCCAGCATTTT
>TRBV5-4|TRBJ2-3|-|TRBD2
CASTDETSGSTDTQYF
TGTGCCAGCACCGATGAGACTAGCGGAAGCACAGATACGCAGTATTTT
>TRBV5-5|TRBJ1-2|-|TRBD1
CASSEQGIYGYTF
TGTGCCAGCAGCGAACAGGGGATCTATGGCTACACCTTC
>TRBV6-5|TRBJ1-2|-|TRBD1
CGVGQGRYGYTF
TGTGGGGTCGGACAGGGGAGATATGGCTACACCTTC
>TRBV18|TRBJ2-7|-|TRBD1
CASSPQTGGSYEQYF
TGCGCCAGCTCACCACAGACAGGGGGCTCCTACGAGCAGTACTTC
>TRBV27|TRBJ1-3|-|TRBD1
CASSLSRTGPYSGNTIYF
TGTGCCAGCAGTTTATCGAGGACAGGGCCCTACTCTGGAAACACCATATATTTT
>TRBV6-6|TRBJ1-1|-|-
CASSPLTGPEAFF
TGTGCCAGCAGTCCCTTAACAGGGCCCGAAGCTTTCTTT
>TRBV18|TRBJ2-7|-|TRBD2
CASSPGTSGSNEQYF
TGTGCCAGCTCACCGGGGACTAGCGGGAGCAACGAGCAGTACTTC
>TRBV6-1|TRBJ1-1|-|-
CASREPGAPMNTEAFF
TGTGCCAGCAGAGAACCTGGGGCCCCTATGAACACTGAAGCTTTCTTT
>TRBV7-2|TRBJ2-2|-|-
CASSPRALANTGELFF
TGTGCCAGCAGCCCACGCGCGTTGGCGAACACCGGGGAGCTGTTTTTT
>TRBV6-5|TRBJ1-2|once|TRBD1
CASSRQGRNLRGYTF
TGTGCCAGCAGCCGACAGGGTAGGAACTTACGTGGCTACACCTTC
>TRBV7-8|TRBJ2-1|-|TRBD1
CASSLGRAGGFLGSYNEQFF
TGTGCCAGCAGCTTAGGAAGGGCAGGGGGCTTTCTTGGGTCCTACAATGAGCAGTTCTTC
>TRBV28|TRBJ2-7|-|-
CATRDSHYEQYF
TGTGCCACACGGGACTCCCACTACGAGCAGTACTTC
>TRBV7-9|TRBJ2-4|-|TRBD2
CASSLRSAGENIQYF
TGTGCCAGCAGCTTACGTTCTGCGGGGGAAAACATTCAGTACTTC
>TRBV15|TRBJ1-3|-|-
CATSRARREKGRPGNTIYF
TGTGCCACCAGCAGAGCTCGACGGGAAAAGGGAAGGCCTGGAAACACCATATATTTT
>TRBV7-9|TRBJ1-1|-|-
CASSLPGQEAFF
TGTGCCAGCAGCTTACCGGGACAAGAAGCTTTCTTT
>TRBV5-1|TRBJ1-4|once|-
CASSLTGTTNEKLFF
TGCGCCAGCAGCCTCACCGGGACAACTAATGAAAAACTGTTTTTT
>TRBV6-7|TRBJ2-3|-|TRBD1
CASSNAPGQYLRDDFLKSTDTQYF
TGTGCCAGCAGTAACGCCCCGGGACAGTATCTCCGGGACGACTTCTTAAAGAGCACAGATACGCAGTATTTT
>TRBV6-4|TRBJ2-3|-|-
CASSGGAGGVGTDTQYF
TGTGCCAGCAGTGGGGGGGCAGGGGGTGTTGGCACAGATACGCAGTATTTT
>TRBV4-2|TRBJ1-5|-|TRBD1
CASSPRTGINQPQHF
TGTGCCAGCAGCCCGCGGACAGGGATCAATCAGCCCCAGCATTTT
>TRBV6-4|TRBJ2-2|once|TRBD1
CASSLRTGATGELFF
TGTGCCAGCAGTCTCCGGACAGGGGCCACCGGGGAGCTGTTTTTT
>TRBV19|TRBJ1-2|few|TRBD1
CASRTTGVKFHGYTF
TGTGCCAGTAGGACTACAGGGGTTAAATTTCATGGCTACACCTTC
>TRBV11-2|TRBJ2-5|-|TRBD2
CASSLRLAGQETQYF
TGTGCCAGCAGTCTTAGACTAGCGGGACAAGAGACCCAGTACTTC
>TRBV5-4|TRBJ2-1|-|TRBD2
CASSEKLAPTYNEQFF
TGTGCCAGCAGCGAAAAACTAGCGCCTACCTACAATGAGCAGTTCTTC
>TRBV29-1|TRBJ2-2|-|-
CSVQGTTLNTGELFF
TGCAGCGTTCAGGGGACTACGCTGAACACCGGGGAGCTGTTTTTT
>TRBV7-2|TRBJ1-2|few|TRBD1
CASSWTGNYGYTF
TGTGCCAGCAGCTGGACAGGGAACTATGGCTACACCTTC
>TRBV19|TRBJ1-2|-|TRBD1
CASSPRGTGVDYGYTF
TGTGCCAGTAGTCCCCGGGGGACAGGGGTCGACTATGGCTACACCTTC
>TRBV19|TRBJ2-5|-|TRBD1
CASSTGTGRVETQYF
TGTGCCAGTAGTACTGGGACAGGGCGAGTGGAGACCCAGTACTTC
>TRBV19|TRBJ1-1|-|TRBD1
CASSLQGYTTEAFF
TGTGCCAGTAGTCTACAGGGGTATACTACTGAAGCTTTCTTT
>TRBV21-1|TRBJ2-1|once|-
CASGERGDSYNEQFF
TGTGCCAGCGGAGAAAGAGGAGACTCCTACAATGAGCAGTTCTTC
>TRBV10-2|TRBJ2-3|-|-
CASSESRVAADTQYF
TGCGCCAGCAGTGAGTCGAGGGTAGCAGCGGATACGCAGTATTTT
>TRBV27|TRBJ1-5|once|TRBD1
CASSLGQGGNQPQHF
TGTGCCAGCAGTTTAGGACAGGGCGGCAATCAGCCCCAGCATTTT
>TRBV14|TRBJ2-7|-|TRBD1
CASSHLQGAGDEQYF
TGTGCCAGCAGCCATCTTCAGGGGGCCGGTGACGAGCAGTACTTC
>TRBV27|TRBJ2-7|-|TRBD1
CASSLTGGIVNYEQYF
TGTGCCAGCAGCCTCACAGGGGGCATAGTGAACTACGAGCAGTACTTC
>TRBV19|TRBJ2-7|-|TRBD1
CASSIGSGQFSSYEQYF
TGTGCCAGTAGTATAGGGTCGGGACAGTTTTCTTCCTACGAGCAGTACTTC
>TRBV30|TRBJ2-1|once|TRBD2
CAWTHSPRTSGGPNEQFF
TGTGCCTGGACCCATTCCCCGCGGACTAGCGGGGGACCCAATGAGCAGTTCTTC
>TRBV7-9|TRBJ2-1|-|-
CSSSSNRVGNSYNEQFF
TGTTCCAGCAGTTCCAACCGGGTCGGAAACTCCTACAATGAGCAGTTCTTC
>TRBV6-4|TRBJ1-2|-|TRBD1
CASSQQGSLGYTF
TGTGCCAGCAGCCAACAGGGGTCTCTCGGCTACACCTTC
>TRBV29-1|TRBJ2-1|-|TRBD1
CSMSEGQGWNEQFF
TGCAGCATGTCGGAAGGACAGGGGTGGAATGAGCAGTTCTTC
>TRBV5-1|TRBJ2-3|-|TRBD1
CASGTQGVRRTDTQYF
TGCGCCAGCGGAACCCAGGGGGTTCGGCGCACAGATACGCAGTATTTT